This T cell receptor beta chain was captured by sequencing in a study of T cell responses to AZD1222 COVID-19 vaccine. Findings and limits, study-wide: The donors showed a predominance of white British ancestry and of females, with possible underestimation of clonal diversity. Only a handful of people who got AZD1222 tested seropositive at baseline.

TCRdb keeps only in-frame clones here, not all; method: immunoSEQ multiplex PCR. This repertoire shows fewer than 200,000 clones, 92% found once; its top ten account for 4.4%. V lost 6 bases to trimming and J lost 0 bases, with 12 bases between them. Per germline, CDR1 ENHRY and CDR2 SYGVKD. This CDR3 spans 15 amino acids. With regard to this clone: Its specificity is not known.

The receptor was derived from an adult in good health. The chain carries TRBV10-3 and TRBJ2-1, with D perhaps matching TRBD2 (6 bases). The material sequenced was peripheral blood, taken on day 0 of MenACWY control vaccination. Here the CDR3 reads CAIRGLPPSYNEQFF. CDR3 coding DNA: TGTGCCATCAGGGGACTGCCCCCCTCCTACAATGAGCAGTTCTTC.